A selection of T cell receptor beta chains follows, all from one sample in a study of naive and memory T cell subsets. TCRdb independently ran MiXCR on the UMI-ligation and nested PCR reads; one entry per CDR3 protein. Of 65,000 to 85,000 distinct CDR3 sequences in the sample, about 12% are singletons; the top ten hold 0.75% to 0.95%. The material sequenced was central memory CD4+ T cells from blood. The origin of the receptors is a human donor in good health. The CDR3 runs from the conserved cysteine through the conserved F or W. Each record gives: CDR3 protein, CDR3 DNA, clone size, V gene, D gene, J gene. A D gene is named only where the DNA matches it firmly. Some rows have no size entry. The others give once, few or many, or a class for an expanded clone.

CASSLFEGTSTDTQYF TGCGCCAGCAGCTTGTTCGAGGGGACGAGTACAGATACGCAGTATTTT few TRBV5-1 . TRBJ2-3
CASSPERPNTEAFF TGTGCCAGCAGCCCCGAACGACCGAACACTGAAGCTTTCTTT few TRBV3-1 . TRBJ1-1
CASSQGVAGGTDTQYF TGTGCCAGCAGCCAAGGAGTTGCGGGAGGCACAGATACGCAGTATTTT few TRBV3-1 TRBD2 TRBJ2-3
CASSQNSGREEQFF TGCGCCAGCAGCCAGAATAGCGGGAGAGAAGAGCAGTTCTTC few TRBV5-1 TRBD2 TRBJ2-1
CASSFSGQTYEQYF TGTGCCAGCAGCTTCTCAGGACAGACCTACGAGCAGTACTTC few TRBV7-2 . TRBJ2-7
CSASDSGAGRTEAFF TGCAGTGCTAGCGATTCCGGGGCTGGCAGGACTGAAGCTTTCTTT . TRBV20-1 . TRBJ1-1
CASSLSGRFDNEQFF TGTGCCAGCAGTCTCAGCGGGAGATTCGACAATGAGCAGTTCTTC . TRBV12-3/TRBV12-4 TRBD2 TRBJ2-1
CASSLDSFNYGYTF TGTGCCAGCAGCTTGGACAGTTTTAACTATGGCTACACCTTC many TRBV5-5 . TRBJ1-2
CASSEDRAGPQETQYF TGTGCCAGCAGTGAAGACAGAGCGGGCCCCCAAGAGACCCAGTACTTC many TRBV6-1 . TRBJ2-5
CAWSPHSPSEYGYTF TGTGCCTGGAGCCCACATAGCCCCAGTGAATATGGCTACACCTTC many TRBV30 . TRBJ1-2
CASSPWTSGTYEQYF TGTGCCAGCAGCCCCTGGACTAGCGGGACCTACGAGCAGTACTTC few TRBV12-3/TRBV12-4 TRBD2 TRBJ2-7
CATSRAGTRNEQFF TGTGCCACCAGTAGAGCGGGAACAAGGAATGAGCAGTTCTTC . TRBV24-1 TRBD2 TRBJ2-1
CASSAQTGSTDTQYF TGTGCCAGCAGTGCACAGACAGGGAGCACAGATACGCAGTATTTT . TRBV6-1 TRBD1 TRBJ2-3
CSARDQLGMAGDYNQPQHF TGCAGTGCTAGAGATCAATTAGGAATGGCAGGGGATTACAATCAGCCCCAGCATTTT . TRBV20-1 . TRBJ1-5
CATQKREGTDTQYF TGTGCCACACAAAAGCGGGAGGGCACAGATACGCAGTATTTT few TRBV12-3/TRBV12-4 TRBD2 TRBJ2-3